Below are 26 T cell receptor beta chains sequenced from a single sample in a study of blood T cells in healthy people across ages. The second PCR ran about 6 to 11 cycles with a sample-barcoded 5' primer and J-beta primers. TCRdb re-derived calls from the 5' RACE reads in MiXCR, one entry per CDR3 protein. The sample consists of about 970,000 distinct CDR3 sequences, roughly 51% of them appearing once. The sample was blood. The receptor set was obtained from a woman in her sixties or seventies in good health.

The chain couples TRBV21-1 to TRBJ2-3; the DNA was not compared with TRBD2, the D call given in the table. TRBV21-1 is a known pseudogene. This CDR3 spans 16 amino acids. CDR3 protein: CASSKVGRAGSDTQYF. In DNA, the CDR3 is TGTGCCAGCAGCAAGGTCGGACGAGCGGGATCAGATACGCAGTATTTT.

A single count supports this clonotype. The DNA for the CDR3 is TGTGCCAGCAGCTTAGTGCCAGGCGTTAATGAAAAACTGTTTTTT. This codes for CASSLVPGVNEKLFF. This rearrangement joins TRBV7-6 to TRBJ1-4; D not certain. The CDR3 spans 15 residues. CDR1 SGHVS and CDR2 FNYEAQ come from the germline V gene. Trimming took off 1 base at V and 4 bases at J, with 10 bases between the two ends.

This sequence joins TRBV10-3 and TRBJ2-1; 16 nucleotides align to TRBD2. The CDR3 runs 15 residues. Germline V gives CDR1 ENHRY, CDR2 SYGVKD. Trimming removed 10 bases from V and 6 bases from J; junction bases left unmatched: 6. The CDR3 sequence is CATQGLAGGFNEQFF. The CDR3 nucleotides are TGTGCCACCCAGGGACTAGCGGGAGGGTTCAATGAGCAGTTCTTC.

The V gene is TRBV20-1, the J gene TRBJ1-1; D remains unclear. The ends were cut back, 1 base at V and 1 base at J, with 13 bases in the middle. CDR3 length: 15 residues. CDR1 and CDR2 (germline): DFQATT, SNEGSKA (reference sequence). CDR3 bases: TGCAGTGCTAGAGTTAGTCCGGCGAGGAACACTGAAGCTTTCTTT. Translation: CSARVSPARNTEAFF.

V and J are TRBV19 and TRBJ2-2; possible D gene TRBD2, 6 bases. The CDR3 contains 16 residues. The V end lost 7 bases, the J end lost 0 bases, and 15 bases lay between the germline ends. Germline-derived CDR1 and CDR2 are LNHDA and SQIVND (reference sequence). CDR3 amino acids: CASTPPERANTGELFF. The CDR3 DNA is TGTGCCAGTACCCCCCCAGAGCGGGCGAACACCGGGGAGCTGTTTTTT. Based on the CDR3 plus reference TRBV19 and TRBJ2-2, the full variable domain is DGGITQSPKYLFRKEGQNVTLSCEQNLNHDAMYWYRQDPGQGLRLIYYSQIVNDFQKGDIAEGYSVSREKKESFPLTVTSAQKNPTAFYLCASTPPERANTGELFFGEGSRLTVL.

The CDR3 bases are TGTGCCACCAGTGATGAGGTGGTAGCGGCTTCCTACGAGCAGTACTTC. Its translation: CATSDEVVAASYEQYF. J is TRBJ2-7 and V is TRBV24-1; D is possibly TRBD2 (6 bases). V was trimmed by 3 bases and J by 1 base, leaving 15 bases between them. The CDR3 extends over 16 amino acids. Germline CDR1 and CDR2: KGHDR and SFDVKD.

This clonotype was detected only a few times. The chain employs TRBV7-8 and TRBJ2-5; 11 bases are shared with TRBD2. Germline V gives CDR1 SGHVS, CDR2 FQNEAQ. This CDR3 has 17 amino acids. With V trimmed by 1 base and J by 2 bases, 6 bases remained unmatched. DNA of the CDR3: TGTGCCAGCAGCTTAGGGCCACTAGCGGGAGTGCAAGAGACCCAGTACTTC. It is translated as CASSLGPLAGVQETQYF. Variable domain in full (rest from reference TRBV7-8 and TRBJ2-5): GAGVSQSPRYKVAKRGQDVALRCDPISGHVSLFWYQQALGQGPEFLTYFQNEAQLDKSGLPSDRFFAERPEGSVSTLKIQRTQQEDSAVYLCASSLGPLAGVQETQYFGPGTRLLVL.

The V gene is TRBV5-5, the J gene TRBJ2-7; D is possibly TRBD1 (5 bases). The germline V and J ends were trimmed by 0 bases and 3 bases, with 13 bases remaining between them. This CDR3 is 15 amino acids long. CDR1 and CDR2 (germline): SGHKS, YYEKEE (reference sequence). CDR3 amino acids: CASSLDPQGGYEQYF. CDR3 DNA: TGTGCCAGCAGCTTGGATCCGCAGGGTGGCTACGAGCAGTACTTC.

This chain connects TRBV7-6 to TRBJ2-5; a possible D gene is TRBD1 (6 bases). This CDR3 is 16 amino acids long. Per germline, CDR1 SGHVS and CDR2 FNYEAQ. V shed 5 bases and J shed 0 bases, with 16 bases lying between them. Here the CDR3 DNA reads TGTGCCAGCAGCCAAGAACCGGGACACCACCAAGAGACCCAGTACTTC. Protein sequence: CASSQEPGHHQETQYF.

The chain combines TRBV21-1 with TRBJ1-6; the DNA was not compared with TRBD1, the D call given in the table. TRBV21-1 is reported as a pseudogene. The CDR3 has 17 residues. The CDR3 region is CTSSNSQGAVNNSPLHF. CDR3 bases: TGTACCAGCAGCAACTCACAGGGGGCTGTCAATAATTCACCCCTCCACTTT.

V usage is TRBV27 and J usage is TRBJ1-1; D is possibly TRBD1 (5 bases). Deletions cut 5 bases from V and 4 bases from J, with 17 bases between. The germline CDR1 and CDR2 sequences are MNHEY and SMNVEV (reference sequence). The CDR3 covers 15 residues. This chain's CDR3 is CASSPPGVKRTEAFF. In DNA, the CDR3 is TGTGCCAGCAGTCCCCCGGGGGTCAAACGCACTGAAGCTTTCTTT.

The genes are TRBV9 and TRBJ2-3; the D call may be TRBD1 or TRBD2 (5 bases each). V lost 4 bases and J lost 1, with 13 bases in between. The germline CDR1 and CDR2 sequences are SGDLS and YYNGEE. The CDR3 covers 15 residues. This chain's CDR3 is CASSSRDLRTDTQYF. The CDR3 DNA sequence: TGTGCCAGCAGCTCCAGGGACCTACGCACAGATACGCAGTATTTT.

DNA for the CDR3: TGCAGCGTTAAGTACGGGCTGGATACGCAGTATTTT. Its translation is CSVKYGLDTQYF. The chain uses TRBV29-1 and TRBJ2-3; D ambiguous. Germline loops: CDR1 SQVTM, CDR2 ANQGSEA. This CDR3 has 12 residues. The V end lost 5 bases, the J end lost 6 bases, and 12 bases lay between the germline ends.

The chain employs TRBV9 and TRBJ2-5, with TRBD1 matching over 10 bases. The CDR3 length is 14 residues. V lost 4 bases and J lost 4; bases outside the gene matches: 4. The V gene's germline CDR1 is SGDLS and CDR2 YYNGEE. CDR3 sequence (DNA): TGTGCCAGCAGCCCGACAGGGGGCTTAGAGACCCAGTACTTC. It specifies CASSPTGGLETQYF.

This clonotype appeared once. The V and J genes are TRBV6-6 and TRBJ2-7; D not resolved. The end of the DNA aligns better with TRBJ2-5, so the J call may be wrong. CDR3 length: 12 amino acids. Germline V gene lookup returns CDR1 MNHNY and CDR2 SVGAGI (reference sequence). CDR3 DNA sequence: TGTGCCAGCACCCAATCCAAAGAGACCCAGTACTTC. Translating gives CASTQSKETQYF.

The chain joins TRBV20-1 to TRBJ2-7, with TRBD2 identical over 9 bases. The germline CDR1 and CDR2 sequences are DFQATT and SNEGSKA (reference sequence). V gave up 1 base and J gave up 2 bases; unmatched junction bases: 0. The CDR3 runs 13 residues. The CDR3 loop is CSARVAGAYEQYF. In nucleotides, the CDR3 is TGCAGTGCTAGAGTAGCGGGGGCCTACGAGCAGTACTTC.

The chain uses TRBV28 and TRBJ2-1, with 13 positions matching TRBD2. Trimming cost V 3 bases and J 9 bases; bases outside gene matches: 8. This CDR3 has 16 residues. Germline V gene data show CDR1 as MDHEN and CDR2 as SYDVKM. The CDR3 nucleotides are TGTGCCAGCAGTTTTTCGGGCCGGACTAGCGGGAGTGAGCAGTTCTTC. Translated, it gives CASSFSGRTSGSEQFF.

For this clonotype: The junction and the germline gene differ at one end; a read error may be behind it. V gene TRBV15 combines with J gene TRBJ2-1; 8 bases are a match to TRBD2. Germline CDR1 and CDR2: LNHNV and YYDKDF (reference sequence). This CDR3 spans 14 amino acids. CDR3 coding DNA: TGTGCCACCCGCAGAGGAGCGGGAGTCCATGAGCAGTTCTTC. Encoded protein: CATRRGAGVHEQFF.

V is TRBV4-1 and J is TRBJ2-7, with 14 bases matching TRBD2. V lost 5 bases and J lost 1; bases outside the gene matches: 4. The CDR3 has 16 residues. Germline V gene data show CDR1 as MGHRA and CDR2 as YSYEKL. CDR3 in amino acids: CASSTRTSGRSYEQYF. The DNA of the CDR3 is TGCGCCAGCAGCACACGGACTAGCGGGAGGTCCTACGAGCAGTACTTC.

This clonotype was seen ten or more times. The chain combines TRBV20-1 with TRBJ2-3; 7 positions agree with TRBD2. The CDR3 covers 14 residues. Trimming cost V 6 bases and J 4 bases; bases outside gene matches: 10. Germline V gene data show CDR1 as DFQATT and CDR2 as SNEGSKA (reference sequence). CDR3 bases: TGCAGTGCCACGGGATACCGGGGGGCAGATACGCAGTATTTT. Amino acid sequence: CSATGYRGADTQYF.

This chain joins TRBV29-1 and TRBJ1-1; no clear D gene. Trimming removed 2 bases at V and 5 bases at J, with 15 bases between. There are 14 residues in the CDR3. CDR1 is SQVTM, CDR2 ANQGSEA, per germline. The CDR3 region has the DNA TGCAGCGTTGAAATACGGGATTCGAGGACTGAAGCTTTCTTT. As protein: CSVEIRDSRTEAFF.

This clonotype was recorded many times. A read error may explain this, as a much larger clone is one base away. The chain has TRBV29-1 and TRBJ2-5; perhaps TRBD2 as D (5 bases). Trimming took 3 bases from V and 10 from J, leaving 15 bases between them. CDR1 and CDR2 from the germline V gene are SQVTM and ANQGSEA. CDR3 length: 12 amino acids. This CDR3 reads CSVESGRGGQYF. In DNA form, the CDR3 reads TGCAGCGTTGAGTCGGGGAGAGGTGGCCAGTACTTC.

This chain uses TRBV27 with TRBJ2-1; D may be TRBD1 (5 bases). Trimming pared 7 bases from V and 5 bases from J, leaving 12 bases between. The CDR3 is 13 amino acids. The germline gives CDR1 MNHEY, CDR2 SMNVEV (reference sequence). This CDR3 is CASNRTRNNEQFF. The CDR3 nucleotides read TGTGCCAGCAATAGGACAAGAAACAATGAGCAGTTCTTC.

This chain connects TRBV7-9 to TRBJ2-2, with TRBD2 as a possible D gene (5 bases). Germline V lookup: CDR1 SEHNR, CDR2 FQNEAQ (reference sequence). V was trimmed by 1 base and J by 6 bases, leaving 9 bases between them. The CDR3 spans 14 residues. The CDR3 region has the DNA TGTGCCAGCAGCTTAGTTGACGGGGCCGGGGAGCTGTTTTTT. Translation: CASSLVDGAGELFF.

This chain links TRBV14 with TRBJ2-7; unclear D gene. The CDR3 covers 14 residues. Trimming cost V 4 bases and J 2 bases, with 12 bases left between them. The V gene's germline CDR1 is SGHDN and CDR2 FVKESK. The CDR3 region has the DNA TGTGCCAGCAGCCGCCTTGGTAAAGCCTACGAGCAGTACTTC. Translating it yields CASSRLGKAYEQYF.

This clonotype was seen more than once but under ten times. J is TRBJ2-7 and V is TRBV12-3 or TRBV12-4; 13 positions match TRBD2. CDR3 length: 16 amino acids. V lost 4 bases to trimming and J lost 3 bases; unmatched junction nucleotides: 6. CDR3 sequence reads: CASSSPGLAGIYEQYF. CDR3 sequence (DNA): TGTGCCAGCAGTTCCCCGGGACTAGCGGGGATCTACGAGCAGTACTTC.